A single sample is the source of the 24 T cell receptor beta chains below, sequenced in a study of CD8 T cells in Susac syndrome. Random-hexamer reverse transcription was applied to roughly 0.45 to 1 ug RNA. TCRdb re-called the immunoSEQ multiplex PCR reads with MiXCR, one entry per CDR3 protein. This table holds approximately 200,000 distinct CDR3 sequences, approximately 94% found once. The sequencing input was CD4+ T cells from PBMCs. These receptors were collected from a human donor with multiple sclerosis.

This clonotype was counted only a few times. The chain employs TRBV6-5 and TRBJ2-1; D ambiguous. Germline V CDR1 and CDR2: MNHEY, SVGAGI. V lost 0 bases to trimming and J lost 5 bases, with 8 bases between them. CDR3 length equals 14 residues. The chain's CDR3 is CASSYSRLNNEQFF. The CDR3 region has the DNA TGTGCCAGCAGTTACTCGCGCCTGAACAATGAGCAGTTCTTC.

This clonotype occurred once. In nucleotides, the CDR3 is TGTGCCAGTGGCCGGACGGACTATGGCTACACCTTC. This translates into CASGRTDYGYTF. V and J are TRBV19 and TRBJ1-2; D is uncertain. V dropped 8 bases and J dropped 3 bases, with 10 bases sitting between them. Germline CDR1 and CDR2: LNHDA and SQIVND (reference sequence). The CDR3 totals 12 residues.

V and J are TRBV3-1 and TRBJ2-2; 7 nucleotides align to TRBD1. V lost 7 bases to trimming and J lost 3 bases; unmatched junction nucleotides: 5. Germline V gene data show CDR1 as LGHDT and CDR2 as YNNKEL (reference sequence). CDR3 length: 14 residues. In DNA, the CDR3 is TGTGCCAGCACCCTACAGGGGCACACCGGGGAGCTGTTTTTT. Translating it yields CASTLQGHTGELFF. The complete variable domain, with remaining parts taken from reference TRBV3-1 and TRBJ2-2, reads DTAVSQTPKYLVTQMGNDKSIKCEQNLGHDTMYWYKQDSKKFLKIMFSYNNKELIINETVPNRFSPKSPDKAHLNLHINSLELGDSAVYFCASTLQGHTGELFFGEGSRLTVL.

In DNA, the CDR3 is TGTGCCAGCAGTTCCTCGCGGACAGGGGCCTTCCCAGATACGCAGTATTTT. Translating it yields CASSSSRTGAFPDTQYF. The rearrangement uses TRBV25-1 and TRBJ2-3; 9 bases align to TRBD1. The CDR3 runs 17 residues. V lost 5 bases and J lost 4; bases outside the gene matches: 13. Germline V CDR1 and CDR2: MGHDK, SYGVNS.

CDR3 sequence: CASSRGILSAGANVLTF. DNA for the CDR3: TGTGCCAGCAGCCGAGGGATCCTGTCGGCTGGGGCCAACGTCCTGACTTTC. The chain links TRBV3-1 to TRBJ2-6, with TRBD2 as a possible D gene (5 bases). CDR3 length: 17 residues. From germline, CDR1 is LGHDT and CDR2 YNNKEL (reference sequence). With 4 bases removed from V and 2 bases from J, the gap between germline ends came to 15 bases.

The V gene is TRBV30, the J gene TRBJ2-7; no clear D. V was trimmed by 2 bases and J by 2 bases, leaving 13 bases between them. The CDR3 is 14 amino acids. From germline, CDR1 is GTSNPN and CDR2 SVGIG (reference sequence). In DNA, the CDR3 is TGTGCCTGGAGTCCCGGAGCAGTTACCTACGAGCAGTACTTC. It specifies CAWSPGAVTYEQYF.

This rearrangement joins TRBV19 to TRBJ1-5; D is uncertain. Trimming removed 6 bases at V and 7 bases at J, with 16 bases between. There are 14 residues in the CDR3. CDR1 is LNHDA, CDR2 SQIVND, per germline (reference sequence). CDR3 residues: CASSRAETGQPQHF. CDR3 sequence (DNA): TGTGCCAGTAGCCGGGCAGAGACGGGGCAGCCCCAGCATTTT.

This clonotype has only a few counts. The chain uses TRBV4-2 and TRBJ2-3; D gene unclear. CDR3 size: 12 residues. Germline CDR1 reads LGHNA; CDR2 reads YNFKEQ. The germline V and J ends were trimmed by 1 base and 2 bases, with 1 base remaining between them. The CDR3 DNA follows: TGTGCCAGCAGCCAAGTCACAGATACGCAGTATTTT. This translates into CASSQVTDTQYF.

The chain is built from TRBV30 and TRBJ2-3, with a possible D match to TRBD2 (5 bases). The CDR3 covers 13 residues. Germline lookup yields CDR1 GTSNPN and CDR2 SVGIG (reference sequence). Between the trimmed V and J ends, which lost 0 bases and 9 bases, there was a span of 13 bases. CDR3 amino acids: CAWSVLSGGTQYF. CDR3 DNA sequence: TGTGCCTGGAGTGTACTCAGCGGAGGAACGCAGTATTTT.

The gene calls are TRBV20-1 and TRBJ1-5; D gene unclear. Per the germline V gene, CDR1 is DFQATT and CDR2 is SNEGSKA (reference sequence). V was trimmed by 6 bases and J by 9 bases, leaving 12 bases between them. The CDR3 totals 11 residues. The CDR3 DNA reads as TGCAGTGCCGGTCACGCGGGGCCCCAGCATTTT. Translating gives CSAGHAGPQHF.

J is TRBJ2-7 and V is TRBV11-2; a weak D match, TRBD1 (7 bases). The CDR3 contains 15 residues. Germline V gene sequence: CDR1 SGHAT, CDR2 FQNNGV. The V end was cut by 1 base, the J end by 3 bases, with 13 bases between. CDR3 amino acids: CASSLGAGGYYEQYF. The CDR3 region has the DNA TGTGCCAGCAGCTTAGGGGCAGGGGGGTACTACGAGCAGTACTTC.

This chain joins TRBV7-9 and TRBJ1-1, with 7 bases that match TRBD1. Germline loops: CDR1 SEHNR, CDR2 FQNEAQ (reference sequence). V shed 5 bases and J 2 bases; nucleotides not matched to a gene: 11. This CDR3 spans 16 amino acids. CDR3 nucleotide sequence: TGTGCCAGCAGCAGACCACAGCAGGGGGGAAACACTGAAGCTTTCTTT. This codes for CASSRPQQGGNTEAFF.

V is TRBV7-9 and J is TRBJ2-7; maybe TRBD1 (6 bases). The CDR3 totals 14 residues. With 5 bases removed from V and 2 bases from J, the gap between germline ends came to 13 bases. Germline V gene lookup returns CDR1 SEHNR and CDR2 FQNEAQ (reference sequence). The CDR3 loop is CASSTGTSPYEQYF. CDR3 DNA sequence: TGTGCCAGCAGCACCGGGACATCACCCTACGAGCAGTACTTC.

This chain joins TRBV19 and TRBJ1-2; the match to TRBD1 covers 10 bases. The CDR3 is 13 amino acids. V lost 9 bases to trimming and J lost 2 bases; unmatched junction nucleotides: 3. From germline, CDR1 is LNHDA and CDR2 SQIVND (reference sequence). The CDR3 bases are TGTGCCAGCGGGACAGGGGTAAACTATGGCTACACCTTC. It specifies CASGTGVNYGYTF. Supplemented by reference TRBV19 and TRBJ1-2, the full variable domain reads DGGITQSPKYLFRKEGQNVTLSCEQNLNHDAMYWYRQDPGQGLRLIYYSQIVNDFQKGDIAEGYSVSREKKESFPLTVTSAQKNPTAFYLCASGTGVNYGYTFGSGTRLTVV.

This chain connects TRBV5-6 to TRBJ2-1; TRBD1 aligns across 9 bases. CDR1 SGHDT and CDR2 YYEEEE come from the germline V gene. Trimming removed 1 base from V and 5 bases from J; junction bases left unmatched: 10. The CDR3 is 17 residues long. CDR3: CASSLRAYRGRNNEQFF. The CDR3 nucleotides read TGTGCCAGCAGCTTGAGAGCCTACAGGGGGCGCAACAATGAGCAGTTCTTC.

This sequence joins TRBV10-3 and TRBJ2-1; no firm D call. This CDR3 spans 11 amino acids. In germline, CDR1 is ENHRY, CDR2 SYGVKD. V gave up 4 bases and J gave up 5 bases, with 3 bases separating them. The chain's CDR3 is CAISVNNEQFF. In DNA form, the CDR3 reads TGTGCCATCAGTGTCAACAATGAGCAGTTCTTC.

The chain couples TRBV4-2 to TRBJ1-1; TRBD1 matches at 9 bases. Per germline, CDR1 LGHNA and CDR2 YNFKEQ. Trimming cost V 3 bases and J 8 bases; bases outside gene matches: 7. The CDR3 is 14 amino acids. CDR3 DNA sequence: TGTGCCAGCAGCCAGGATCCTGGACAGGGGGAAGCTTTCTTT. Its translation: CASSQDPGQGEAFF.

In this sample, this clonotype turned up once. The rearrangement links TRBV9 to TRBJ1-1; D gene uncertain. CDR1 SGDLS and CDR2 YYNGEE come from the germline V gene. Trimming removed 0 bases at V and 4 bases at J, with 10 bases between. The CDR3 has 14 residues. CDR3 loop: CASSVDPGSTEAFF. CDR3 bases: TGTGCCAGCAGCGTAGATCCGGGGAGCACTGAAGCTTTCTTT. Drawing the rest from reference TRBV9 and TRBJ1-1, the complete variable domain is DSGVTQTPKHLITATGQRVTLRCSPRSGDLSVYWYQQSLDQGLQFLIQYYNGEERAKGNILERFSAQQFPDLHSELNLSSLELGDSALYFCASSVDPGSTEAFFGQGTRLTVV.

The chain carries TRBV29-1 and TRBJ2-5; 8 bases map to TRBD1. The J segment lost 2 bases and the V segment lost 3 bases, leaving 5 bases of the junction unmatched. The germline CDR1 and CDR2 sequences are SQVTM and ANQGSEA. The CDR3 has 14 residues. CDR3 loop: CSVDRGQGQETQYF. The CDR3 bases are TGCAGCGTTGACAGGGGGCAGGGTCAAGAGACCCAGTACTTC.

As DNA, the CDR3 is TGTGCCAGCAGTTTATTACCCTACTCATCCTACGAGCAGTACTTC. As protein: CASSLLPYSSYEQYF. This chain uses TRBV27 with TRBJ2-7; D gene uncertain. Germline CDR1 is MNHEY and CDR2 is SMNVEV (reference sequence). This CDR3 contains 15 residues. V was cut by 1 base and J by 1 base, with 11 bases left in between.

The chain combines TRBV6-5 with TRBJ1-1; D unclear. Germline V gives CDR1 MNHEY, CDR2 SVGAGI. The CDR3 runs 14 residues. V was cut by 10 bases and J by 5 bases, with 20 bases left in between. CDR3 in DNA: TGTGCCACCCAACCGTACGGGCGTTGGACTGAAGCTTTCTTT. It translates to CATQPYGRWTEAFF.

This chain uses TRBV3-1 with TRBJ1-1, with a possible D match to TRBD1 (6 bases). Germline-derived CDR1 and CDR2 are LGHDT and YNNKEL (reference sequence). This CDR3 comprises 14 residues. Deletions cut 2 bases from V and 4 bases from J, with 11 bases between. CDR3 sequence: CASSQNTGSTEAFF. CDR3 DNA: TGTGCCAGCAGCCAAAATACAGGGAGCACTGAAGCTTTCTTT. The full variable domain, its missing parts supplied by reference TRBV3-1 and TRBJ1-1, is DTAVSQTPKYLVTQMGNDKSIKCEQNLGHDTMYWYKQDSKKFLKIMFSYNNKELIINETVPNRFSPKSPDKAHLNLHINSLELGDSAVYFCASSQNTGSTEAFFGQGTRLTVV.

This clonotype was detected once. The chain combines TRBV19 with TRBJ2-7, with 7 bases that match TRBD1. The CDR3 length is 14 residues. Per the germline V gene, CDR1 is LNHDA and CDR2 is SQIVND (reference sequence). V shed 6 bases, J shed 6 bases, and the junction held 11 bases outside the gene matches. The CDR3 DNA follows: TGTGCCAGTAGCACACAACCGGGACAGACCGAGCAGTACTTC. Translated, it gives CASSTQPGQTEQYF.

This sequence joins TRBV29-1 and TRBJ1-2, with D tentatively TRBD1 (6 bases). CDR1 is SQVTM and CDR2 is ANQGSEA in the germline V gene. The CDR3 covers 12 residues. The V gene lost 4 bases and the J gene lost 5 bases, with 11 bases spanning the gap. CDR3 sequence: CSVARGRYGYTF. CDR3 DNA: TGCAGCGTTGCCAGGGGCCGTTATGGCTACACCTTC.